The 15 T cell receptor beta chains below come from one sample, sequenced in a study of T cell responses to AZD1222 COVID-19 vaccine. The table came from immunoSEQ multiplex PCR; TCRdb's copy has only in-frame clones and leaves some out. The data hold around 130,000 clones, with more than 85% observed a single time. Material: peripheral blood, obtained 28 days after the second AZD1222 dose. The receptors were gathered from an adult who received the AZD1222 COVID-19 vaccine.

This clone came up a few times. The chain employs TRBV2 and TRBJ2-7; D is undetermined. CDR3 length equals 13 residues. V lost 8 bases and J lost 0, with 11 bases in between. The germline gives CDR1 SNHLY, CDR2 FYNNEI. The CDR3 spells CASGGTLSYEQYF. The CDR3 DNA reads as TGTGCCAGCGGCGGTACACTCTCCTACGAGCAGTACTTC.

This chain connects TRBV6-5 to TRBJ2-3, with TRBD2 identical over 12 bases. J gave up 0 bases and V 6 bases, and 1 base lay outside the gene matches. CDR1 is MNHEY and CDR2 is SVGAGI in the germline V gene. The CDR3 has 15 residues. The CDR3 DNA sequence: TGTGCCAGCAGAGGACTAGCGGGGAGCACAGATACGCAGTATTTT. This translates into CASRGLAGSTDTQYF.

The V call is TRBV2, the J call TRBJ2-3; 9 bases are shared with TRBD2. Germline CDR1 and CDR2: SNHLY and FYNNEI. Losses at the gene ends were 8 bases for V and 0 bases for J; bases not matched to a gene: 9. This CDR3 comprises 16 residues. The CDR3 bases are TGTGCCAGCCGGAGGCGGGGGGGCCTTAGCACAGATACGCAGTATTTT. This encodes CASRRRGGLSTDTQYF.

The chain employs TRBV18 and TRBJ2-7, with 9 bases lining up with TRBD2. CDR1 and CDR2 (germline): KGHSH, LQKENI. The CDR3 sequence is 16 residues long. V gave up 6 bases and J gave up 6 bases; unmatched junction bases: 15. The CDR3 DNA reads as TGTGCCAGCTCGTTGGTGGCGGGGGGGCGTCTGTTCGAGCAGTACTTC. It is translated as CASSLVAGGRLFEQYF.

In the case of this clone: Other DNA sequences from this sample encode an identical CDR3 as well. V gene TRBV20-1 combines with J gene TRBJ2-3; no firm D call. Trimming shortened V by 5 bases and J by 4 bases, and 7 bases separated the two germline ends. This CDR3 contains 11 residues. Germline V gene sequence: CDR1 DFQATT, CDR2 SNEGSKA (reference sequence). DNA of the CDR3: TGCAGTGCTCTTAGGGCAGATACGCAGTATTTT. Protein: CSALRADTQYF.

V gene TRBV7-8 combines with J gene TRBJ1-2; D ambiguous. This CDR3 has 17 residues. Trimming pared 1 base from V and 4 bases from J, leaving 19 bases between. From germline, CDR1 is SGHVS and CDR2 FQNEAQ. CDR3 sequence reads: CASSLEVRAERSYGYTF. CDR3 in DNA: TGTGCCAGCAGCTTAGAAGTTCGGGCAGAGCGCAGCTATGGCTACACCTTC.

The CDR3 coding sequence is TGCGCCAGCAGCTTGGCCTCCGTTGCAGGGCGCACAGATACGCAGTATTTT. This encodes CASSLASVAGRTDTQYF. This chain joins TRBV5-1 and TRBJ2-3; D is possibly TRBD1 (5 bases). The CDR3 spans 17 residues. Germline-derived CDR1 and CDR2 are SGHRS and YFSETQ. V lost 0 bases and J 1 base, leaving 15 bases between the germline ends.

The J gene is TRBJ1-5, the V gene TRBV4-1, with no clear D. With 0 bases removed from V and 5 bases from J, the gap between germline ends came to 8 bases. The CDR3 extends over 14 amino acids. CDR1 is MGHRA, CDR2 YSYEKL, per germline. As DNA, the CDR3 is TGCGCCAGCAGCCAAGATGGCAGCTATCAGCCCCAGCATTTT. This translates into CASSQDGSYQPQHF.

The chain joins TRBV29-1 to TRBJ2-7; TRBD1 agrees at 9 bases. Germline V gene data show CDR1 as SQVTM and CDR2 as ANQGSEA. The J segment lost 5 bases and the V segment lost 8 bases, leaving 10 bases of the junction unmatched. The length of the CDR3 is 13 residues. The CDR3 loop is CSSTGQGGDEQYF. CDR3 DNA: TGCAGCTCCACGGGACAGGGAGGCGACGAGCAGTACTTC.

The chain has TRBV10-3 and TRBJ2-1, with TRBD1 identical over 7 bases. The length of the CDR3 is 14 residues. CDR1 is ENHRY, CDR2 SYGVKD, per germline. J was trimmed by 7 bases and V by 6 bases; bases with no gene match: 9. The CDR3 DNA follows: TGTGCCATCAGCTTGACAGGGTTCGAGAATGAGCAGTTCTTC. This codes for CAISLTGFENEQFF.

This clone was detected only once. The V and J genes are TRBV6-4 and TRBJ1-1; 11 bases line up with TRBD1. V dropped 5 bases and J dropped 1; count of bases not matched to a gene: 15. Germline loops: CDR1 MRHNA, CDR2 SNTAGT. CDR3 size: 19 residues. The chain's CDR3 is CASSTLGQGAPKANTEAFF. DNA of the CDR3: TGTGCCAGCAGTACTCTAGGACAGGGGGCCCCAAAAGCGAACACTGAAGCTTTCTTT.

The chain recombines TRBV7-2 with TRBJ1-2; TRBD1 aligns across 9 bases. Trimming at V came to 5 bases and at J to 7 bases, leaving 14 bases not matched to a gene. The CDR3 runs 16 residues. Germline V gives CDR1 SGHTA, CDR2 FQGNSA. The CDR3 spells CASSPGGTGRLSGYTF. In DNA form, the CDR3 reads TGTGCCAGCAGCCCAGGGGGGACAGGGAGACTTTCTGGCTACACCTTC.

The chain combines TRBV5-1 with TRBJ2-7, with D hard to call. This CDR3 contains 14 residues. Trimming pared 0 bases from V and 3 bases from J, leaving 10 bases between. Germline CDR1 is SGHRS and CDR2 is YFSETQ. The DNA for the CDR3 is TGCGCCAGCAGCTTGGATAGGGCCGGCTACGAGCAGTACTTC. It encodes CASSLDRAGYEQYF.

The rearrangement joins TRBV18 to TRBJ1-1; no definite D call. Trimming took 6 bases from V and 0 from J, leaving 23 bases between them. CDR3 length: 18 amino acids. Germline assignment: CDR1 KGHSH and CDR2 LQKENI. This CDR3 reads CASSPQAAVSNLNTEAFF. The CDR3 region has the DNA TGTGCCAGCTCGCCTCAAGCGGCAGTTAGCAACTTGAACACTGAAGCTTTCTTT.

The rearrangement uses TRBV14 and TRBJ2-7; TRBD1 aligns across 8 bases. Trimming took 1 base from V and 3 from J; bases not matched to a gene: 5. CDR1 SGHDN and CDR2 FVKESK come from the germline V gene. This CDR3 has 15 amino acids. The CDR3 loop reads CASSQGGTGFYEQYF. CDR3 DNA sequence: TGTGCCAGCAGCCAAGGAGGGACAGGATTCTACGAGCAGTACTTC.